Sequencing of this T cell receptor beta chain was carried out in a study of T cells expressing NK-cell markers. About the study: Researchers got TCR beta repertoires out of sorted CD3+CD56+NKG2C+, CD3+CD56+NKG2C- and CD3+CD56-NKG2C+ T cells. The study sequenced eight donors, seven HCMV-seropositive and one seronegative. Whole-study results and caveats: Among CD8+ T cells from about six donors, dominant NKG2C+ clonotypes accounted for 1.0-7.0%.

The authors made TCR beta cDNA libraries by 5'RACE template switching. This switching added a universal primer site and UMIs. TCRdb reprocessed the 5' RACE reads and keeps a single row for each CDR3 protein, giving no DNA. This table holds under 9,000 distinct CDR3 sequences. The V gene's germline CDR1 is MNHEY and CDR2 SVGEGT. CDR3 length: 21 residues. As regards this clonotype: Its antigen is unknown.

The source is a man aged 18-69 years in good health. Sequencing was performed on blood T cells: a sorted CD56 or NKG2C T cell subset, CD4+ or CD8+ T cells, or bulk PBMC T cells (not recorded which). The J gene is TRBJ2-3, the V gene TRBV6-2 or TRBV6-3; TCRdb names TRBD2, which stays unverified in the absence of DNA. CDR3 loop: CASSYCPGTSGGTSSTDTQYF.